This paragraph reports one T cell receptor (beta chain). Its antigen is still unknown. The sample comes from a study of T-cell reconstitution after alpha-beta-depleted transplantation in children. Broader study findings: Reportedly, alpha-beta T cells present about two months post-transplant originated from several hundred expanded clones of graft origin. One year post-transplant, T-cell counts and diversity were largely derived from T cells produced anew.

Unique molecular identifiers were used to barcode this TCRbeta library. A single record per CDR3 protein comes from TCRdb applying MiXCR to the PCR reads. The sample records approximately 500,000 distinct CDR3 sequences, over 9.5% being singletons. The sample here was PBMCs, taken before TCRalphabeta/CD19-depleted stem cell transplant. The sequence was obtained from a child aged 2 to 15 with inherited bone marrow failure, due to receive a stem cell transplant.

For the CDR3, the DNA is TGTGCCAGCAGTTACTCGGGCCAGACCATGAACACTGAAGCTTTCTTT. This codes for CASSYSGQTMNTEAFF. The rearrangement joins TRBV6-2 or TRBV6-3 to TRBJ1-1; D call uncertain. V lost 0 bases to trimming and J lost 0 bases, with 11 bases between them. The CDR3 contains 16 residues. CDR1 and CDR2 (germline): MNHEY, SVGEGT.